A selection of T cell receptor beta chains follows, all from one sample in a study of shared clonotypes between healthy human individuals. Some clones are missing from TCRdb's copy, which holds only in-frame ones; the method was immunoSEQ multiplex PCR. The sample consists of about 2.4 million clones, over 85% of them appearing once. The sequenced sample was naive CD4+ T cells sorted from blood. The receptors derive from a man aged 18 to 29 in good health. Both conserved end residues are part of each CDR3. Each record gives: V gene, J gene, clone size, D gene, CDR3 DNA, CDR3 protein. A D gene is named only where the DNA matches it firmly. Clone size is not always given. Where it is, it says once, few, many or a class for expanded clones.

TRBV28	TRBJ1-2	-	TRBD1	TGTGCCAGCAGTTGGGGACCCTGGACAGGCGCCCCGGGGGGCTACACCTTC	CASSWGPWTGAPGGYTF
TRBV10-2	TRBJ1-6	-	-	TGCGCCTCAACACTCACGGGGCCCAGACCCGGGAGCTCCTATAATTCACCCCTCCACTTT	CASTLTGPRPGSSYNSPLHF
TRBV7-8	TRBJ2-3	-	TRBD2	TGTGCCAGCAGCTTAGATCGGACTAGCTTCTCAGATACGCAGTATTTT	CASSLDRTSFSDTQYF
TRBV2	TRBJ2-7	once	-	TGTGCCAGCAGTGCTGACTCGGGGCAGTACTTC	CASSADSGQYF
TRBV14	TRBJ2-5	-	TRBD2	TGTGCCAGCAGCCCGGGACTAGCGGGAGTCGAGACCCAGTACTTC	CASSPGLAGVETQYF
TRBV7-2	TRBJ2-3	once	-	TGTGCCAGCAGCCACCCGGGACATAGCACAGATACGCAGTATTTT	CASSHPGHSTDTQYF
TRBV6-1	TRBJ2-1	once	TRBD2	TGTGCCGCCCGGGACTACTACAATGAGCAGTTCTTC	CAARDYYNEQFF
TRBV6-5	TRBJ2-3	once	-	TGTGCCAGCAGTGCTATAGGGTACACAGATACGCAGTATTTT	CASSAIGYTDTQYF
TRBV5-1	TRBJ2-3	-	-	TGCGCCAGCAGTCTGGGCCAGAACACAGATACGCAGTATTTT	CASSLGQNTDTQYF
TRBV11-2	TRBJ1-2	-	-	TGTGCCAGCAGCTCTATCCAGGGGTCCTTGGCTGCTAACTATGGCTACACCTTC	CASSSIQGSLAANYGYTF
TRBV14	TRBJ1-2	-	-	TGTGCCAGCAGCCAAGAAGACTTCCGGACCTACACCTTC	CASSQEDFRTYTF
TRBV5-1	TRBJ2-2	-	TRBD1	TGCGCCAGCAGCCCGGCGACTCCGGGACAGGGTAACGGGGAGCTGTTTTTT	CASSPATPGQGNGELFF
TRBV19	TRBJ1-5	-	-	TGTGCCAGTAGTTTGGGCCCGAATCAGCCCCAGCATTTT	CASSLGPNQPQHF
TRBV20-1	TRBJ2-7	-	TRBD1	TGCAGTGCTCAGGGGGCCTACGAGCAGTACTTC	CSAQGAYEQYF
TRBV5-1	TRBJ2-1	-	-	TGCGCCAGCAGCTGGTCGGGCAGGGACTTTGAGCAGTTCTTC	CASSWSGRDFEQFF
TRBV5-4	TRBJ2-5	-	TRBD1	TGTGCCAGCAGTACCCGACAGGGGGCATACGAGACCCAGTACTTC	CASSTRQGAYETQYF
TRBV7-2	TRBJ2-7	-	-	TGTGCCAGCAGCTTAGGGGGCTCAGCGGGCGAGCAGTACTTC	CASSLGGSAGEQYF
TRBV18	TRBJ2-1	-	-	TGTGCCAGCTCACCACCGGGAGTCGGTCTTAGCAATGAGCAGTTCTTC	CASSPPGVGLSNEQFF
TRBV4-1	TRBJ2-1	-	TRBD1	TGCGCCAGCAGCCAAGCGCCGGGACAGGTTGACAATGAGCAGTTCTTC	CASSQAPGQVDNEQFF